This T cell receptor beta chain was documented in a study of blood T cell repertoires in COVID-19 (dated by TCRdb to between 2020 and 2021). Concerning the study at large: Samples covering the acute and convalescent phases of COVID-19 were provided by collaborators in the United States, Italy and Spain. The samples were drawn from two sources: the first 160 participants of the ongoing ImmuneRACE study, and 1,000 to 1,500 subjects contributed by 6 global collaborators. Nearly every sample came with metadata listing a de-identified subject ID, COVID-19 status, age in years and sex. The material from the prospective study consisted of cDNA or gDNA derived from T cells, B-cell-depleted T cells, or PBMCs. The repertoires were made available in a free public database intended to serve as a resource for research on the immune response to SARS-CoV-2. Where available, HLA class I and class II types were taken from metadata supplied by the sample provider and were not determined by assay-based typing. The dataset comprised deeply sampled blood TCRbeta repertoires from subjects exposed to, actively infected with, or recovered from COVID-19.

The CDR3, from cysteine to phenylalanine, totals 17 residues. Of the read, only the CDR3 DNA is kept; its 51 bases are in frame from base 1. From V the trimming removes 5 bases and from J it removes 6 bases, while the gene matches leave 12 bases of the junction unaccounted for. Via the germline V gene (reference sequence), CDR1 is MNHEY and CDR2 SMNVEV. TCRbeta CDR3 regions were amplified from genomic DNA using the immunoSEQ Assay, a bias-controlled multiplex PCR. As for the original processing: The number of nucleated cells in each sample was estimated by amplification of reference gene primers within the assay. Sequence reads were collapsed and filtered to measure the absolute abundance of every unique TCRbeta CDR3 rearrangement. For each sample, productive Simpson clonality was calculated as the square root of Simpson's diversity index over productive rearrangements. TCRdb stores this immuneACCESS table with in-frame sequences only. Part of the clones is absent; in the studies checked, under half of the shortfall reflects unresolved V genes, and no reason is known for the rest. V and J calls and clone size come straight from that table; D and trimming were deduced from the DNA. Within this sample are approximately 82,000 clones, with about 89% of them counted one time only. The top ten clonotypes cover around 1% of the sample.

Enrolling through a virtual design, the prospective study's participants ranged in age from roughly 18 to 100 years and lived across more than 20 United States geographic areas. To assign participants to cohorts, the prospective study relied on clinical history that participants themselves reported in a screening survey and a study questionnaire. Each participant in the prospective study had whole blood, serum and a nasopharyngeal or oropharyngeal swab collected by mobile phlebotomists. Prospective study participants could optionally give additional blood draws and questionnaires over an approximately two-month period. Blood samples from the prospective study were shipped frozen or at room temperature prior to DNA extraction. About this clone itself: The antigen it binds to is not known. No much larger clone exists at a distance of one base, and base qualities are not known.

What the study reported, not specific to this receptor: The amount of clinical and demographic metadata varied by source and participant and was provided uncurated.

The sequence derives from a woman aged 50 to 60 with acute COVID-19. The sample comprised PBMCs or T cells enriched from blood (not recorded which). The V gene is TRBV27 and the J gene is TRBJ2-2; 10 bases in the middle match TRBD1. The sequenced DNA: TGTGCCAGCAGTCCCGGAGAGGGACAGGGGTGGTCCGGGGAGCTGTTTTTT. This codes for CASSPGEGQGWSGELFF.